A selection of T cell receptor beta chains follows, all from one sample in a study of T cell responses to AZD1222 COVID-19 vaccine. This table comes from immunoSEQ multiplex PCR, and its TCRdb copy is limited to in-frame clones, with some not included. The table shows 150,000 to 200,000 clones, with about 90% occurring only once. The sequencing used peripheral blood, collected 28 days after the second AZD1222 dose. The receptors come from an adult who received the AZD1222 COVID-19 vaccine. Both conserved end residues are part of each CDR3. The D gene is left open where the match is weak. The size field is filled for only some rows; it gives once, few, many or a size class.

d_call,clone_size,j_call,v_call,cdr3_nt,cdr3_aa
.,few,TRBJ1-4,TRBV7-9,TGTGCCAGCAGCTTAATCTCGGGAGAAAATGAAAAACTGTTTTTT,CASSLISGENEKLFF
.,.,TRBJ1-1,TRBV3-1/TRBV3-2,TGTGCCAGCAGCCGGGAGGATGGCACTGAAGCTTTCTTT,CASSREDGTEAFF
TRBD2,.,TRBJ2-5,TRBV18,TGTGCCAGCTCACCACGGCTAGCGGGGGGTCAAGAGACCCAGTACTTC,CASSPRLAGGQETQYF
.,.,TRBJ1-1,TRBV9,TGTGCCAGCAGCGTAGCCGGGTCTTGGACGAACACTGAAGCTTTCTTT,CASSVAGSWTNTEAFF
TRBD1,.,TRBJ1-2,TRBV7-9,TGTGCCAGCAGCTTAGACAGGGGGCAAGACTATGGCTACACCTTC,CASSLDRGQDYGYTF
.,.,TRBJ2-7,TRBV11-2,TGTGCCAGCAGCTTAGAGGGGGAAGGATTCTACGAGCAGTACTTC,CASSLEGEGFYEQYF
.,.,TRBJ2-5,TRBV15,TGTGCCACCAGCAGAGTCCGGGGTAGGGAGACCCAGTACTTC,CATSRVRGRETQYF
TRBD1,.,TRBJ1-1,TRBV18,TGTGCCAGTTCACCAGGGACAGATCTAGAAGCTTTCTTT,CASSPGTDLEAFF
.,.,TRBJ1-1,TRBV29-1,TGCAGCACACTCAGTGGGGATCAGGGAAACACTGAAGCTTTCTTT,CSTLSGDQGNTEAFF
.,once,TRBJ1-5,TRBV2,TGTGCCAGCAGTGAGTCAGAAAATAGCAATCAGCCCCAGCATTTT,CASSESENSNQPQHF
.,.,TRBJ1-2,TRBV5-1,TGCGCCAGCAGCTTCTTAGGAGGGGACTATGGCTACACCTTC,CASSFLGGDYGYTF
.,.,TRBJ1-2,TRBV5-6,TGTGCCAGCAGCTTGGGAGGCGGCTTAGGGCATGGCTACACCTTC,CASSLGGGLGHGYTF
.,.,TRBJ1-5,TRBV3-1/TRBV3-2,TGTGCCAGCAGCCACCGAGGAGGGCCCCAGCATTTT,CASSHRGGPQHF
.,once,TRBJ2-1,TRBV3-1/TRBV3-2,TGTGCCAGCAGCCAAGATCCGGGGACACTCCAAAATGAGCAGTTCTTC,CASSQDPGTLQNEQFF
.,.,TRBJ1-2,TRBV7-3,TGTGCCAGCAGCTTAAGGGCAGGCCCTCGACTCAACTATGGCTACACCTTC,CASSLRAGPRLNYGYTF